The 10 T cell receptor beta chains listed next were all sequenced from one sample in a study of beta chain features in type 1 diabetes. Since all of the isolated RNA was reverse transcribed, expressed TCRB transcripts were what got sequenced. Some clones are missing from TCRdb's copy, which holds only in-frame ones; the method was immunoSEQ multiplex PCR. The sample includes roughly 400,000 clones, 11% to 15% of them seen just once. Sequencing was performed on naive CD4+ T cells from blood. All receptors come from a man aged 30-40 years in good health.

This clone was detected only a few times. This rearrangement joins TRBV7-2 to TRBJ2-1; 7 bases are shared with TRBD2. Germline lookup yields CDR1 SGHTA and CDR2 FQGNSA. The length of the CDR3 is 15 residues. The trim removed 3 bases at V and 11 bases at J, leaving 13 bases unmatched. The CDR3 DNA reads as TGTGCCAGCAGCTTTCCCGCTAGCCTAGCGGATAAGCAGTTCTTC. Translated: CASSFPASLADKQFF.

This chain joins TRBV5-1 and TRBJ2-1; the match to TRBD1 covers 9 bases. V trimming: 4 bases; J trimming: 2 bases; junction bases outside the gene matches: 4. The CDR3 loop spans 15 amino acids. Germline CDR1 reads SGHRS; CDR2 reads YFSETQ. The chain's CDR3 is CASSSTGGAYNEQFF. In nucleotides, the CDR3 is TGCGCCAGCAGCAGCACAGGGGGCGCCTACAATGAGCAGTTCTTC.

J is TRBJ2-6 and V is TRBV12-5, with 9 positions matching TRBD1. The V and J ends lost 0 bases and 0 bases, in that order; junction bases with no gene match: 3. The germline gives CDR1 LGHNT, CDR2 FRNRAP. The CDR3 totals 18 residues. The CDR3 region is CASGLVQGASSGANVLTF. CDR3 sequence (DNA): TGTGCTAGTGGTTTGGTACAGGGGGCCAGCTCTGGGGCCAACGTCCTGACTTTC. The entire variable domain, with the rest obtained from reference TRBV12-5 and TRBJ2-6, is as follows: DARVTQTPRHKVTEMGQEVTMRCQPILGHNTVFWYRQTMMQGLELLAYFRNRAPLDDSGMPKDRFSAEMPDATLATLKIQPSEPRDSAVYFCASGLVQGASSGANVLTFGAGSRLTVL.

V is TRBV6-5 and J is TRBJ1-2, with a tentative D call TRBD1 (6 bases). Germline CDR1 and CDR2: MNHEY and SVGAGI. V lost 5 bases and J 6 bases, leaving 19 bases between the germline ends. The CDR3 contains 15 residues. CDR3 residues: CASSLSGQAGHGYTF. In nucleotides, the CDR3 is TGTGCCAGCAGTCTTTCGGGACAAGCCGGGCATGGCTACACCTTC.

In this sample, this clone turned up once. This CDR3 is CATRPAGGYEQYV. The CDR3 nucleotides are TGTGCCACCCGTCCGGCAGGGGGGTACGAGCAGTACGTC. The chain carries TRBV6-5 and TRBJ2-7; tentatively, D is TRBD1 (7 bases). V was trimmed by 10 bases and J by 4 bases, leaving 17 bases between them. The CDR3 runs 13 residues. The germline CDR1 and CDR2 sequences are MNHEY and SVGAGI.

The chain recombines TRBV9 with TRBJ2-3; 9 bases align to TRBD2. The V gene end was trimmed by 0 bases and the J gene end by 2 bases; junction bases not matched to a gene: 7. The CDR3 spans 17 residues. Germline loops: CDR1 SGDLS, CDR2 YYNGEE. The CDR3 loop reads CASSVGAGGTSTDTQYF. CDR3 nucleotides: TGTGCCAGCAGCGTAGGAGCGGGGGGCACCTCCACAGATACGCAGTATTTT.

This clone was counted between two and nine times. V and J are TRBV5-4 and TRBJ1-2; 9 bases are shared with TRBD1. Losses at the gene ends were 1 base for V and 6 bases for J; bases not matched to a gene: 7. This CDR3 region has 15 residues. CDR1 is SGHNT, CDR2 YYREEE, per germline (reference sequence). This CDR3 is CASSLMGQGPHGYTF. The DNA for the CDR3 is TGTGCCAGCAGCTTGATGGGACAGGGTCCTCATGGCTACACCTTC.

In this sample, this clone turned up a few times. The genes are TRBV4-3 and TRBJ1-5, with 7 bases aligning to TRBD1. The CDR3 runs to 15 residues. Looked up from germline, CDR1 is LGHNA and CDR2 is YSLEER. The V and J ends lost 0 bases and 9 bases, in that order; junction bases with no gene match: 8. CDR3 amino acids: CASSQDQGGLGPQHF. CDR3 coding DNA: TGCGCCAGCAGCCAAGATCAGGGGGGACTAGGGCCCCAGCATTTT.

The chain employs TRBV23-1 and TRBJ2-7; tentatively, D is TRBD2 (5 bases). TRBV23-1 is identified as an open reading frame with a role that is uncertain. The CDR3 covers 13 residues. Trimming removed 3 bases at V and 0 bases at J, with 6 bases between. The CDR3 here is CASSQRDSYEQYF. CDR3 DNA: TGCGCCAGCAGTCAGAGGGACTCCTACGAGCAGTACTTC.

This chain uses TRBV29-1 with TRBJ2-2, with D hard to call. The germline V gene has CDR1 SQVTM and CDR2 ANQGSEA. The CDR3 length is 11 residues. The V end lost 7 bases, the J end lost 4 bases, and 7 bases lay between the germline ends. CDR3 residues: CSGRSTGELFF. The DNA of the CDR3 is TGCAGCGGCCGCTCCACCGGGGAGCTGTTTTTT.